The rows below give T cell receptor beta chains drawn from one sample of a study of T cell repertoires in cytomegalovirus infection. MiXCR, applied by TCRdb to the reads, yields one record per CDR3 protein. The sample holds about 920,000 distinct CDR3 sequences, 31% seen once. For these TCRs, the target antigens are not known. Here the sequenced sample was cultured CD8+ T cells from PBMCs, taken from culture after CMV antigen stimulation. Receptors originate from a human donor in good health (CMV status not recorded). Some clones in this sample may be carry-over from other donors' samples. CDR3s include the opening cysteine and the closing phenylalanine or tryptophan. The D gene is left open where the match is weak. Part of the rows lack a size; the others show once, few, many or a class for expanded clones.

CASSPRIYVNPVSGANVLAF | TGTGCCAGCAGTCCCCGGATCTACGTCAATCCCGTCTCTGGGGCCAACGTCCTGGCTTTC | NA | TRBJ2-6 | TRBV27 | NA
CASGAGRGAYNEQFF | TGTGCCAGCGGGGCAGGGCGGGGGGCCTACAATGAGCAGTTCTTC | NA | TRBJ2-1 | TRBV6-6 | TRBD2
CASSANPGIDEQFF | TGCGCCAGCAGCGCGAATCCAGGGATTGATGAGCAGTTCTTC | NA | TRBJ2-1 | TRBV5-1 | NA
CAISDLRPGTSGGETQYF | TGTGCCATCAGTGACCTACGGCCCGGGACTAGCGGGGGAGAGACCCAGTACTTC | NA | TRBJ2-5 | TRBV10-3 | TRBD2
CASSPRTGKNIQYF | TGTGCCAGCAGCCCAAGGACAGGCAAAAACATTCAGTACTTC | many | TRBJ2-4 | TRBV7-6 | TRBD1
CASSPREAGGNTGELFF | TGTGCCAGCAGTCCCCGAGAAGCGGGGGGAAACACCGGGGAGCTGTTTTTT | NA | TRBJ2-2 | TRBV12-3/TRBV12-4 | TRBD2
CASSLSFVAGEITDTQYF | TGTGCCAGCAGTTTATCGTTCGTGGCGGGGGAGATCACAGATACGCAGTATTTT | NA | TRBJ2-3 | TRBV27 | TRBD2
CASSLPGGQEQFF | TGTGCCAGCAGTCTTCCAGGAGGACAGGAGCAGTTCTTC | few | TRBJ2-1 | TRBV12-3/TRBV12-4 | NA
CASSDLSSGYTF | TGTGCCAGCAGCGATTTGTCAAGCGGCTACACCTTC | few | TRBJ1-2 | TRBV5-6 | NA
CASSNGQYSNQPQHF | TGTGCCAGTAGTAACGGACAGTATAGCAATCAGCCCCAGCATTTT | few | TRBJ1-5 | TRBV19 | NA
CASSLPNNEQFF | TGTGCCAGCAGCTTGCCGAACAATGAGCAGTTCTTC | many | TRBJ2-1 | TRBV5-5 | NA
CASSLALHEQYF | TGTGCCAGCAGCTTAGCGCTACACGAGCAGTACTTC | NA | TRBJ2-7 | TRBV7-6 | NA
CASSPPQFRNTEAFF | TGTGCCAGCAGCCCCCCGCAATTCAGGAACACTGAAGCTTTCTTT | many | TRBJ1-1 | TRBV7-9 | NA
CASSYEGDNEQFF | TGTGCCAGCAGTTACGAGGGAGACAATGAGCAGTTCTTC | many | TRBJ2-1 | TRBV6-2/TRBV6-3 | NA
CATNRAQRRVKDRETQYF | TGTGCCACCAACAGAGCTCAACGCCGGGTAAAGGATCGAGAGACCCAGTACTTC | NA | TRBJ2-5 | TRBV15 | NA
CASSLTGPTTGELFF | TGTGCCAGCAGTTTGACAGGGCCAACCACCGGGGAGCTGTTTTTT | NA | TRBJ2-2 | TRBV6-6 | TRBD1
CASSPLTVLNTEVFF | TGTGCCAGCAGCCCACTGACAGTCCTGAACACTGAAGTTTTCTTT | NA | TRBJ1-1 | TRBV7-9 | NA
CATSVDGELFF | TGTGCCACCAGTGTGGACGGGGAGCTGTTTTTT | few | TRBJ2-2 | TRBV24-1 | NA
CASSPRDRGLQETQYF | TGTGCCAGCAGTCCCAGGGACAGGGGGCTCCAAGAGACCCAGTACTTC | NA | TRBJ2-5 | TRBV27 | TRBD1
CASSPQWDTGRTEAFF | TGTGCCAGCTCACCACAATGGGACACGGGTAGAACTGAAGCTTTCTTT | NA | TRBJ1-1 | TRBV18 | NA
CASSHPPPDTGELFF | TGTGCCAGCAGCCACCCTCCTCCGGACACCGGGGAGCTGTTTTTT | few | TRBJ2-2 | TRBV14 | NA
CASSPPPTLAGGPNTGELFF | TGTGCCAGCAGCCCCCCCCCCACCCTAGCGGGGGGTCCGAACACCGGGGAGCTGTTTTTT | few | TRBJ2-2 | TRBV7-9 | TRBD2
CASSLPHSYNEQFF | TGTGCCAGCAGCCTTCCGCATTCCTACAATGAGCAGTTCTTC | few | TRBJ2-1 | TRBV25-1 | NA
CAFHHGDSYEQYF | TGTGCCTTCCACCACGGGGACTCCTACGAGCAGTACTTC | few | TRBJ2-7 | TRBV2 | NA
CASSYTLAGGRLF | TGTGCCAGCAGTTACACTTTAGCGGGGGGGCGTCTCTTC | NA | TRBJ2-1 | TRBV6-2/TRBV6-3 | TRBD2
CASSRRGSGTDTQYF | TGTGCCAGCAGCCGCCGTGGCTCTGGCACAGATACGCAGTATTTT | many | TRBJ2-3 | TRBV7-2 | NA
CASSQVRTSGAYNEQFF | TGCGCCAGCAGCCAAGTCAGGACTAGCGGGGCCTACAATGAGCAGTTCTTC | few | TRBJ2-1 | TRBV4-1 | TRBD2
CAISLTFGTGGVYEQYF | TGTGCCATCAGCTTAACGTTTGGGACAGGGGGCGTCTACGAGCAGTACTTC | many | TRBJ2-7 | TRBV10-3 | TRBD1